A single sample is the source of the 17 T cell receptor beta chains below, sequenced in a study of glioma-infiltrating T cells. The iRepertoire nested amplicon-rescue multiplex PCR amplified TCR alpha and beta CDR3s from RNA. In TCRdb, the multiplex PCR reads were re-called with MiXCR into one record per CDR3 protein. The sample has more than 350,000 distinct CDR3 sequences, around 45% seen once; the top ten hold around 12%. Sequencing input: glioma tissue, nonneoplastic brain tissue, or PBMCs (not recorded which). The receptors stem from a human donor with low-grade glioma or glioblastoma, undergoing nonglioma brain surgery, or in good health (not recorded which).

This chain joins TRBV27 and TRBJ2-7, with 8 bases identical to TRBD1. CDR3 length: 13 amino acids. Germline-derived CDR1 and CDR2 are MNHEY and SMNVEV (reference sequence). With 3 bases clipped from V and 5 bases from J, the junction kept 3 bases outside the gene matches. CDR3 in DNA: TGTGCCAGCAGTTTTAACAGGGGGGACGAGCAGTACTTC. Its translation is CASSFNRGDEQYF.

The V call is TRBV7-8, the J call TRBJ2-1; 7 bases match TRBD2. Germline-derived CDR1 and CDR2 are SGHVS and FQNEAQ. The CDR3 is 15 residues long. With V trimmed by 6 bases and J by 4 bases, 9 bases remained unmatched. In nucleotides, the CDR3 is TGTGCCAGCAGTCTTCTAGCGCGGGAGTACAATGAGCAGTTCTTC. Translating gives CASSLLAREYNEQFF.

This clonotype came up a few times. This rearrangement joins TRBV20-1 to TRBJ1-1; 8 nucleotides align to TRBD1. From germline, CDR1 is DFQATT and CDR2 SNEGSKA (reference sequence). The length of the CDR3 is 14 residues. The V and J ends lost 4 bases and 6 bases, in that order; junction bases with no gene match: 10. CDR3 DNA: TGCAGTGCTACCGAGGGGTACAGGGGGGCTGAAGCTTTCTTT. It encodes CSATEGYRGAEAFF.

The chain carries TRBV20-1 and TRBJ2-7, with 13 bases identical to TRBD2. J was trimmed by 5 bases and V by 5 bases; bases with no gene match: 9. Germline CDR1 DFQATT, CDR2 SNEGSKA (reference sequence). The CDR3 spans 15 residues. The CDR3 sequence is CSARGLAGDPHEQYF. The CDR3 nucleotides read TGCAGTGCTCGCGGACTAGCGGGAGACCCCCACGAGCAGTACTTC.

This clonotype was found many times. The genes are TRBV27 and TRBJ2-1, with 7 bases matching TRBD2. CDR3 length: 18 amino acids. Germline assignment: CDR1 MNHEY and CDR2 SMNVEV (reference sequence). V dropped 5 bases and J dropped 1; count of bases not matched to a gene: 14. The DNA for the CDR3 is TGTGCCAGCAGTCCACTCTCCACGACTAGCTCGTCCTACAATGAGCAGTTCTTC. Translated: CASSPLSTTSSSYNEQFF.

This clonotype has only a few counts. The CDR3 here is CASSTRQGAADTQYF. The CDR3 DNA reads TGTGCCAGCAGCACTCGACAGGGAGCCGCAGATACGCAGTATTTT. This chain joins TRBV7-2 and TRBJ2-3; TRBD1 matches 7 bases. Trimming at V came to 5 bases and at J to 4 bases, leaving 9 bases not matched to a gene. The V gene's germline CDR1 is SGHTA and CDR2 FQGNSA. CDR3 length equals 15 residues.

The gene calls are TRBV29-1 and TRBJ2-5, with D unresolved. The CDR3 covers 10 residues. Germline-derived CDR1 and CDR2 are SQVTM and ANQGSEA. Trimming removed 4 bases at V and 5 bases at J, with 5 bases between. CDR3 coding DNA: TGCAGCGTTGGCAGGGAGACCCAGTACTTC. Its translation is CSVGRETQYF.

The chain has TRBV7-2 and TRBJ1-1; 8 bases fit TRBD1. This CDR3 contains 14 residues. Trimming cost V 5 bases and J 10 bases; bases outside gene matches: 12. Per germline, CDR1 SGHTA and CDR2 FQGNSA. CDR3 nucleotides: TGTGCCAGCAGCGTAGGGACAGGCAGGCAGGCAGCTTTCTTT. Encoded protein: CASSVGTGRQAAFF.

The chain joins TRBV20-1 to TRBJ2-2, with TRBD2 matching over 14 bases. Per the germline V gene, CDR1 is DFQATT and CDR2 is SNEGSKA (reference sequence). The CDR3 sequence is 14 residues long. V trimming: 7 bases; J trimming: 6 bases; junction bases outside the gene matches: 4. CDR3: CSVTTSGRAGELFF. Here the CDR3 DNA reads TGCAGTGTAACGACTAGCGGGAGGGCCGGGGAGCTGTTTTTT.

This clonotype was counted at least ten times. This chain links TRBV20-1 with TRBJ1-1; the D is unclear. V was pared by 3 bases and J by 0 bases, with 20 bases between. The CDR3 is 17 amino acids. Per germline, CDR1 DFQATT and CDR2 SNEGSKA (reference sequence). CDR3 in amino acids: CSARDRTRVWVNTEAFF. The CDR3 DNA is TGCAGTGCTAGGGATCGAACCCGAGTCTGGGTGAACACTGAAGCTTTCTTT.

J is TRBJ2-7 and V is TRBV20-1, with 10 bases aligning to TRBD2. The J segment lost 5 bases and the V segment lost 5 bases, leaving 18 bases of the junction unmatched. The germline gives CDR1 DFQATT, CDR2 SNEGSKA (reference sequence). This CDR3 region has 17 residues. CDR3 region: CSAADHGLAVSYNEQYF. The CDR3 DNA reads as TGCAGTGCTGCCGACCATGGACTAGCGGTTTCCTACAACGAGCAGTACTTC.

This clonotype was observed many times. The genes are TRBV27 and TRBJ2-3; 7 bases line up with TRBD1. The V and J ends lost 5 bases and 1 base, in that order; junction bases with no gene match: 6. Germline CDR1 and CDR2: MNHEY and SMNVEV (reference sequence). CDR3 length equals 15 residues. CDR3 amino acids: CASSPLGTGTDTQYF. The CDR3 nucleotides read TGTGCCAGCAGTCCTCTCGGGACAGGCACAGATACGCAGTATTTT.

This clonotype was observed a handful of times. V and J are TRBV4-2 and TRBJ1-5; TRBD1 is a possible D gene (5 bases). Germline CDR1 LGHNA, CDR2 YNFKEQ. This CDR3 is built from 15 residues. Trimming took off 0 bases at V and 2 bases at J, with 8 bases between the two ends. The CDR3 bases are TGTGCCAGCAGCCAAGAGGGGGTGGGCAATCAGCCCCAGCATTTT. Its protein is CASSQEGVGNQPQHF.

In this sample, this clonotype turned up a few times. The gene calls are TRBV2 and TRBJ1-1, with D uncertain. CDR1 is SNHLY and CDR2 is FYNNEI in the germline V gene. The V and J ends lost 3 bases and 6 bases respectively, with 8 bases between them. The CDR3 length is 12 residues. CDR3 DNA: TGTGCCAGCAGTGACGTCTATGCTGAAGCTTTCTTT. Residues: CASSDVYAEAFF.

This clonotype was seen a few times. This chain connects TRBV18 to TRBJ1-5, with TRBD1 as a possible D gene (5 bases). The CDR3 contains 14 residues. Germline assignment: CDR1 KGHSH and CDR2 LQKENI. V was pared by 4 bases and J by 5 bases, with 12 bases between. CDR3 in DNA: TGTGCCAGCTCACTCCAGGGTGGAGATCAGCCCCAGCATTTT. It is translated as CASSLQGGDQPQHF.

Comments on this clonotype: This may stem from a read error, because a much larger clone lies one nucleotide away. The chain employs TRBV6-5 and TRBJ2-3, with 11 nucleotides matching TRBD2. The V gene's germline CDR1 is MNHEY and CDR2 SVGAGI. Trimming at V came to 8 bases and at J to 4 bases, leaving 11 bases not matched to a gene. The CDR3 length is 16 residues. The CDR3 DNA follows: TGTGCCAGCGGTCCCACTAGCGGGAGTGGCGCAGATACGCAGTATTTT. Protein product: CASGPTSGSGADTQYF.

This chain links TRBV27 with TRBJ1-2, with 7 bases fitting TRBD1. The CDR3 is 13 amino acids. CDR1 MNHEY and CDR2 SMNVEV come from the germline V gene (reference sequence). Trimming at V came to 3 bases and at J to 8 bases, leaving 6 bases not matched to a gene. CDR3 sequence reads: CASSFDRAPGYTF. The CDR3 region has the DNA TGTGCCAGCAGTTTCGACAGGGCGCCCGGCTACACCTTC.